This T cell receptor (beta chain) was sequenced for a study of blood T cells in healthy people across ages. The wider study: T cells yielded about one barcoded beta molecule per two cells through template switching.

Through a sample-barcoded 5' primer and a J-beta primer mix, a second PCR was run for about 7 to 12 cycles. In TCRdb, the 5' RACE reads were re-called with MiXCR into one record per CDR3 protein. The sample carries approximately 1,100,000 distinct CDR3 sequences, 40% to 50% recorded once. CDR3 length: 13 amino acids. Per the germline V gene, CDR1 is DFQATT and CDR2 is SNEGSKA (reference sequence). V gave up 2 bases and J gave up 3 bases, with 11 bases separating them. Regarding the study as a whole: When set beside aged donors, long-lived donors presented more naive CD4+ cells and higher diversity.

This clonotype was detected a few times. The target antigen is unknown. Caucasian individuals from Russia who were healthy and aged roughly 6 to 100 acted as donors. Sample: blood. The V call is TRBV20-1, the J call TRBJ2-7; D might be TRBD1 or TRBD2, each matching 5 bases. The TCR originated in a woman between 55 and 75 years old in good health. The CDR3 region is CSARPRGLYEQYF. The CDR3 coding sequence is TGCAGTGCTAGACCCCGGGGCCTCTACGAGCAGTACTTC.